Shown below are 8 T cell receptor beta chains from a single sample sequenced in a study of cytomegalovirus exposure and HLA in healthy donors. Assay: immunoSEQ multiplex PCR; the TCRdb copy retains only in-frame clones and omits some. The sample shows 120,000 to 150,000 clones, about 88% of them seen only once. The sample taken for sequencing was PBMCs. Receptors originate from a woman between 18 and 29 years old in good health and CMV-seropositive.

V and J are TRBV19 and TRBJ2-6; TRBD2 agrees at 13 bases. Per the germline V gene, CDR1 is LNHDA and CDR2 is SQIVND (reference sequence). The CDR3 contains 18 residues. V lost 4 bases to trimming and J lost 4 bases; unmatched junction nucleotides: 7. The CDR3 DNA is TGTGCCAGTAGTACCGGACTAGCGGGAGCATCCGGGGCCAACGTCCTGACTTTC. Amino acid sequence: CASSTGLAGASGANVLTF.

This chain connects TRBV19 to TRBJ1-2; a possible D gene is TRBD1 (5 bases). With 5 bases removed from V and 2 bases from J, the gap between germline ends came to 12 bases. The CDR3 consists of 14 residues. The V gene's germline CDR1 is LNHDA and CDR2 SQIVND (reference sequence). The CDR3 region is CASSPPGGNYGYTF. CDR3 DNA sequence: TGTGCCAGTAGTCCCCCGGGGGGGAACTATGGCTACACCTTC.

The chain carries TRBV5-1 and TRBJ2-1; 9 bases fit TRBD2. The CDR3 consists of 15 residues. In germline, CDR1 is SGHRS, CDR2 YFSETQ. With V trimmed by 7 bases and J by 0 bases, 5 bases remained unmatched. DNA for the CDR3: TGCGCCAGCCATAGCGGGAGCAGCTCCTACAATGAGCAGTTCTTC. Translating gives CASHSGSSSYNEQFF. The complete variable domain, with remaining parts taken from reference TRBV5-1 and TRBJ2-1, reads KAGVTQTPRYLIKTRGQQVTLSCSPISGHRSVSWYQQTPGQGLQFLFEYFSETQRNKGNFPGRFSGRQFSNSRSEMNVSTLELGDSALYLCASHSGSSSYNEQFFGPGTRLTVL.

This clone is a singleton in its sample. The chain links TRBV2 to TRBJ2-1; 7 nucleotides line up with TRBD1. The CDR3 has 14 residues. J lost 6 bases, V lost 8 bases, and 10 bases had no gene match. Germline CDR1 and CDR2: SNHLY and FYNNEI. DNA for the CDR3: TGTGCCAGCGCGCTTGGGCCAGGGGGCAATGAGCAGTTCTTC. Translated: CASALGPGGNEQFF.

The chain has TRBV6-5 and TRBJ1-3, with D possibly TRBD1 on 6 matching bases. Germline V gene lookup returns CDR1 MNHEY and CDR2 SVGAGI. The CDR3 runs to 16 residues. V lost 0 bases to trimming and J lost 1 base, with 10 bases between them. CDR3 loop: CASSYSFRGSGNTIYF. The CDR3 nucleotides are TGTGCCAGCAGTTACTCGTTCAGGGGATCTGGAAACACCATATATTTT.

The rearrangement uses TRBV2 and TRBJ2-1; TRBD2 aligns across 11 bases. This CDR3 is built from 14 residues. Germline trimming cut 5 bases from V and 9 bases from J; bases unmatched to any gene: 6. Germline V CDR1 and CDR2: SNHLY, FYNNEI. The chain's CDR3 is CASSLLAGDAEQFF. CDR3 sequence (DNA): TGTGCCAGCAGTCTACTAGCGGGAGACGCTGAGCAGTTCTTC.

The chain employs TRBV9 and TRBJ2-7, with TRBD2 identical over 9 bases. In germline, CDR1 is SGDLS, CDR2 YYNGEE. This CDR3 has 14 amino acids. With 3 bases clipped from V and 5 bases from J, the junction kept 6 bases outside the gene matches. CDR3 loop: CASSEREEFDEQYF. The CDR3 DNA is TGTGCCAGCAGCGAGCGGGAGGAATTCGACGAGCAGTACTTC.

The CDR3 loop reads CASTPIAEQSYEQYF. Written as DNA, the CDR3 is TGCGCCAGCACCCCCATAGCGGAACAGTCCTACGAGCAGTACTTC. V gene TRBV4-1 combines with J gene TRBJ2-7, with D tentatively TRBD2 (6 bases). Trimming shortened V by 7 bases and J by 1 base, and 17 bases separated the two germline ends. Per the germline V gene, CDR1 is MGHRA and CDR2 is YSYEKL. This CDR3 region has 15 residues.